A single TCR beta chain is shown here with its context. Data came from immunoSEQ multiplex PCR; TCRdb stores just in-frame clones and leaves some out. The data hold 9,500 to 15,000 clones, with over 80% observed a single time. These data belong to a study of somatic mutations in cytotoxic T cells in rheumatoid arthritis. The sequence was collected from a woman between 55 and 75 years old in good health. The sequenced material came from CD8+ T cells sorted from blood.

This chain's CDR3 is CASSAGTSGHNEQFF. The CDR3, as DNA: TGTGCCAGCAGTGCTGGGACTAGCGGACACAATGAGCAGTTCTTC. The gene calls are TRBV6-1 and TRBJ2-1, with TRBD2 identical over 11 bases. Germline loops: CDR1 MNHNS, CDR2 SASEGT. The CDR3 length is 15 residues. Trimming cost V 4 bases and J 5 bases; bases outside gene matches: 4.